These T cell receptor beta chains were read from a single sample in a study of blood T cell repertoires in COVID-19. Sequenced by immunoSEQ multiplex PCR; TCRdb stores in-frame clones only, minus some. The table has 54,000 or so clones, 80% to 90% seen once. The sample consisted of peripheral blood. These receptors were taken from a human donor in a cohort sampled during active COVID-19. Both conserved end residues are part of each CDR3. Fields, in order: V gene, D gene, J gene, CDR3 DNA, CDR3 protein. The D gene is left open where the match is weak.

V gene: TRBV5-6; D gene: TRBD1; J gene: TRBJ1-2; CDR3 DNA: TGTGCCAGCAGCCCACGGGACAGAGTTAACTATGGCTACACCTTC; CDR3 protein: CASSPRDRVNYGYTF
V gene: TRBV30; D gene: .; J gene: TRBJ2-3; CDR3 DNA: TGTGCCTGGAGTGCATCGGGGAGTCGGACAGATACGCAGTATTTT; CDR3 protein: CAWSASGSRTDTQYF
V gene: TRBV6-5; D gene: TRBD1; J gene: TRBJ2-1; CDR3 DNA: TGTGCCAGCAGGAGACACAGGGGCGATGAGCAGTTCTTC; CDR3 protein: CASRRHRGDEQFF
V gene: TRBV19; D gene: .; J gene: TRBJ2-2; CDR3 DNA: TGTGCCAGTAGTATAGATCTAGGGACACCGAACACCGGGGAGCTGTTTTTT; CDR3 protein: CASSIDLGTPNTGELFF
V gene: TRBV6-5; D gene: .; J gene: TRBJ1-2; CDR3 DNA: TGTGCCAGCAGTCCCCGGGGAGTGACCTATGGCTACACCTTC; CDR3 protein: CASSPRGVTYGYTF
V gene: TRBV18; D gene: .; J gene: TRBJ1-3; CDR3 DNA: TGTGCCAGCTCACCGAGGACAGCCTCTGGAAACACCATATATTTT; CDR3 protein: CASSPRTASGNTIYF
V gene: TRBV11-3; D gene: .; J gene: TRBJ2-5; CDR3 DNA: TGTGCCAGCAGCTTAGGTCAGGTGGAGACCCAGTACTTC; CDR3 protein: CASSLGQVETQYF
V gene: TRBV20-1; D gene: TRBD2; J gene: TRBJ2-7; CDR3 DNA: TGCAGTGCTAGTGGGACTAGCGGGGGGGGAAGCTCCTACGAGCAGTACTTC; CDR3 protein: CSASGTSGGGSSYEQYF
V gene: TRBV4-3; D gene: .; J gene: TRBJ2-7; CDR3 DNA: TGCGCCAGCAGCCAAGAACCGCAGAACTCCTACGAGCAGTACTTC; CDR3 protein: CASSQEPQNSYEQYF
V gene: TRBV2; D gene: TRBD1; J gene: TRBJ1-1; CDR3 DNA: TGTGCCAGCACCCAACAGGGGACTGAAGCTTTCTTT; CDR3 protein: CASTQQGTEAFF